The 8 T cell receptor beta chains in this list originate from one sample, sequenced in a study of PD-1 blockade in mismatch repair-deficient tumors (dated by TCRdb to 2016 to 2017). The method was the immunoSEQ multiplex PCR assay. TCRdb mirrors the immuneACCESS table, restricted to in-frame sequences. Some clones are absent from its copies; in checked studies, under half trace to an unresolved V gene, and the reason for the others is unknown. In all, the sample holds tens of thousands of clones, and around 82% of those were seen once. About 3.5% of the sample belongs to the ten largest clones. The specimen comprised peripheral blood, sampled 4 weeks after starting pembrolizumab. These receptors were taken from an adult with mismatch repair-deficient cancer.

This clone appeared a few times. The chain uses TRBV16 and TRBJ1-1; no clear D gene. The CDR3 loop spans 14 amino acids. V gave up 1 base and J gave up 0 bases, with 6 bases separating them. CDR1 and CDR2 (germline): KGHSY, FQNENV. For the CDR3, the DNA is TGTGCCAGCAGCCAATTCGAGATGAACACTGAAGCTTTCTTT. This translates into CASSQFEMNTEAFF.

The count of this clone is one. The chain has TRBV27 and TRBJ2-7; D remains unclear. The CDR3 length is 13 residues. V was trimmed by 0 bases and J by 3 bases, leaving 6 bases between them. Germline loops: CDR1 MNHEY, CDR2 SMNVEV (reference sequence). CDR3 DNA: TGTGCCAGCAGTTTATCCGACCGCTACGAGCAGTACTTC. It specifies CASSLSDRYEQYF.

J is TRBJ2-2 and V is TRBV5-1; 9 nucleotides align to TRBD1. CDR1 and CDR2 from the germline V gene are SGHRS and YFSETQ. J was trimmed by 2 bases and V by 1 base; bases with no gene match: 12. The CDR3 is 19 amino acids. Here the CDR3 DNA reads TGCGCCAGCAGCTTGCCCTCATTCGGACAGGGGAGAAACACCGGGGAGCTGTTTTTT. This encodes CASSLPSFGQGRNTGELFF.

The V gene is TRBV11-3, the J gene TRBJ2-5; no clear D gene. Trimming pared 5 bases from V and 8 bases from J, leaving 15 bases between. The CDR3 loop spans 13 amino acids. Per the germline V gene, CDR1 is SGHNT and CDR2 is YENEEA. The CDR3 sequence is CASSREAGRTQYF. The CDR3 bases are TGTGCCAGCAGCCGCGAGGCTGGACGTACCCAGTACTTC. The full variable domain, rest sourced from reference TRBV11-3 and TRBJ2-5, is EAGVVQSPRYKIIEKKQPVAFWCNPISGHNTLYWYLQNLGQGPELLIRYENEEAVDDSQLPKDRFSAERLKGVDSTLKIQPAELGDSAVYLCASSREAGRTQYFGPGTRLLVL.

This clone was detected only once. Germline and junction disagree at one end, which may indicate a read error. Different DNA sequences within this sample yield the same CDR3. The V gene is TRBV7-7, the J gene TRBJ2-7; 10 nucleotides align to TRBD1. The germline V gene encodes CDR1 SSHAT and CDR2 FNYEAQ (reference sequence). The CDR3 length is 14 residues. The CDR3 sequence: CASSLGTGAYEQYF. CDR3 bases: TGTGCTAGCAGCTTGGGGACAGGGGCCTACGAGCAGTACTTC.

Regarding this clone: Other DNA sequences of this sample code for an identical CDR3. This chain links TRBV9 with TRBJ2-3; possible D gene TRBD2, 5 bases. The CDR3 covers 15 residues. Trimming shortened V by 0 bases and J by 0 bases, and 8 bases separated the two germline ends. In germline, CDR1 is SGDLS, CDR2 YYNGEE. This CDR3 reads CASSVVERSTDTQYF. CDR3 bases: TGTGCCAGCAGCGTAGTGGAGCGGAGCACAGATACGCAGTATTTT.

The rearrangement joins TRBV16 to TRBJ1-5, with D unclear. CDR1 is KGHSY, CDR2 FQNENV, per germline. The ends were cut back, 0 bases at V and 5 bases at J, with 14 bases in the middle. This CDR3 has 16 amino acids. The CDR3 spells CASSQSGPHPDQPQHF. The CDR3 DNA reads as TGTGCCAGCAGCCAATCTGGCCCGCACCCTGATCAGCCCCAGCATTTT.

The rearrangement uses TRBV4-1 and TRBJ2-7; 8 bases fit TRBD2. Germline CDR1 MGHRA, CDR2 YSYEKL. The CDR3 has 15 amino acids. Losses at the gene ends were 8 bases for V and 2 bases for J; bases not matched to a gene: 11. Written as DNA, the CDR3 is TGCGCCAGCCGGAACGAAGTTAGCGGGACCTACGAGCAGTACTTC. It specifies CASRNEVSGTYEQYF.